What follows are 12 T cell receptor beta chains derived from one specimen sequenced in a study of technical replicates of blood from several donors. Profiling relied on immunoSEQ multiplex PCR, and the TCRdb table lists in-frame clones only, not all of them. The table shows about 76,000 clones, with around 86% occurring only once. Sequences were obtained from PBMCs. These receptors all come from a human donor in good health. Some clones in this sample may be carry-over from other donors' samples.

V usage is TRBV5-1 and J usage is TRBJ2-7; a weak D match, TRBD2 (5 bases). Germline assignment: CDR1 SGHRS and CDR2 YFSETQ. Between the trimmed V and J ends, which lost 2 bases and 7 bases, there was a span of 16 bases. This CDR3 region has 14 residues. In DNA form, the CDR3 reads TGCGCCAGCAGCTTATTTAGCGAGTCGCGGGAGCAGTACTTC. Protein sequence: CASSLFSESREQYF. The full variable domain, completed using reference TRBV5-1 and TRBJ2-7, is KAGVTQTPRYLIKTRGQQVTLSCSPISGHRSVSWYQQTPGQGLQFLFEYFSETQRNKGNFPGRFSGRQFSNSRSEMNVSTLELGDSALYLCASSLFSESREQYFGPGTRLTVT.

This clone turned up a few times. The genes are TRBV6-5 and TRBJ1-1, with TRBD1 matching over 7 bases. This CDR3 has 15 residues. CDR1 and CDR2 from the germline V gene are MNHEY and SVGAGI. The junction had 6 bases not matched to a gene; V was cut back by 0 bases and J by 5 bases. CDR3: CASSYSPTGRTEAFF. CDR3 in DNA: TGTGCCAGCAGTTACTCTCCGACAGGGCGGACTGAAGCTTTCTTT.

CDR3 protein: CASSPGGLETQYF. In nucleotides, the CDR3 is TGTGCCAGCAGCCCAGGGGGCTTGGAGACCCAGTACTTC. The chain links TRBV5-5 to TRBJ2-5, with 8 positions matching TRBD1. CDR1 and CDR2 from the germline V gene are SGHKS and YYEKEE (reference sequence). V dropped 4 bases and J dropped 5; count of bases not matched to a gene: 4. The CDR3 totals 13 residues.

The rearrangement joins TRBV4-1 to TRBJ1-5, with 10 bases matching TRBD1. CDR3 size: 14 residues. Germline V lookup: CDR1 MGHRA, CDR2 YSYEKL. V was clipped by 4 bases and J by 7 bases; unmatched bases: 4. Written as DNA, the CDR3 is TGCGCCAGCAGCCGCGGGACAGGGGTCCAGCCCCAGCATTTT. Protein product: CASSRGTGVQPQHF.

There are a few counts of this clone. The genes are TRBV27 and TRBJ1-2, with TRBD1 matching over 8 bases. Germline values: CDR1 MNHEY, CDR2 SMNVEV (reference sequence). The CDR3 sequence is 13 residues long. The V gene end was trimmed by 5 bases and the J gene end by 4 bases; junction bases not matched to a gene: 3. As DNA, the CDR3 is TGTGCCAGCAGTGCAGGGGGCAGCTATGGCTACACCTTC. Its protein product is CASSAGGSYGYTF.

A few counts support this clone. The chain uses TRBV7-9 and TRBJ2-6; D not resolved. This CDR3 comprises 15 residues. Germline loops: CDR1 SEHNR, CDR2 FQNEAQ (reference sequence). V gave up 3 bases and J gave up 0 bases, with 6 bases separating them. The chain's CDR3 is CASSFTVSGANVLTF. The CDR3 DNA reads as TGTGCCAGCAGCTTCACAGTCTCTGGGGCCAACGTCCTGACTTTC. Filled out from reference TRBV7-9 and TRBJ2-6, the complete variable domain reads DTGVSQNPRHKITKRGQNVTFRCDPISEHNRLYWYRQTLGQGPEFLTYFQNEAQLEKSRLLSDRFSAERPKGSFSTLEIQRTEQGDSAMYLCASSFTVSGANVLTFGAGSRLTVL.

The chain has TRBV6-1 and TRBJ2-7, with D hard to call. The germline V and J ends were trimmed by 7 bases and 0 bases, with 4 bases remaining between them. CDR1 and CDR2 from the germline V gene are MNHNS and SASEGT. CDR3 length: 11 residues. The CDR3 reads CASTGSYEQYF. CDR3 DNA sequence: TGTGCCAGCACCGGCTCCTACGAGCAGTACTTC.

The chain links TRBV30 to TRBJ2-7, with TRBD1 matching over 7 bases. V dropped 5 bases and J dropped 0; count of bases not matched to a gene: 4. The germline V gene has CDR1 GTSNPN and CDR2 SVGIG (reference sequence). The CDR3 runs 13 residues. This CDR3 is CAWEGQDSYEQYF. In DNA, the CDR3 is TGTGCCTGGGAAGGACAGGACTCCTACGAGCAGTACTTC.

This clone is a singleton in its sample. This chain connects TRBV7-9 to TRBJ2-7; 8 nucleotides match TRBD1. The germline V gene encodes CDR1 SEHNR and CDR2 FQNEAQ (reference sequence). The CDR3 contains 16 residues. Trimming took 5 bases from V and 0 from J; bases not matched to a gene: 9. The CDR3 coding sequence is TGTGCCAGCAGCCTTGACAGGGGAACAGGCTCCTACGAGCAGTACTTC. Its protein is CASSLDRGTGSYEQYF.

This chain uses TRBV7-9 with TRBJ2-5; possibly TRBD2 for D (5 bases). This CDR3 spans 15 amino acids. CDR1 and CDR2 from the germline V gene are SEHNR and FQNEAQ (reference sequence). V shed 4 bases and J shed 4 bases, with 16 bases lying between them. The CDR3 nucleotides are TGTGCCAGCAGCTCCATCCGGGATGGAGGAGAGACCCAGTACTTC. Protein product: CASSSIRDGGETQYF.

The gene calls are TRBV5-1 and TRBJ2-3; 12 bases agree with TRBD2. J gave up 6 bases and V 4 bases, and 6 bases lay outside the gene matches. This CDR3 comprises 15 residues. The germline CDR1 and CDR2 sequences are SGHRS and YFSETQ. The CDR3 coding sequence is TGCGCCAGCAGCGGACTAGCGGGGCCGGGGGATACGCAGTATTTT. It specifies CASSGLAGPGDTQYF. Together with reference TRBV5-1 and TRBJ2-3, the CDR3 gives the full variable domain: KAGVTQTPRYLIKTRGQQVTLSCSPISGHRSVSWYQQTPGQGLQFLFEYFSETQRNKGNFPGRFSGRQFSNSRSEMNVSTLELGDSALYLCASSGLAGPGDTQYFGPGTRLTVL.

This chain links TRBV2 with TRBJ1-6; TRBD1 matches 7 bases. The V gene end was trimmed by 6 bases and the J gene end by 7 bases; junction bases not matched to a gene: 6. Looked up from germline, CDR1 is SNHLY and CDR2 is FYNNEI. The CDR3 length is 14 residues. As DNA, the CDR3 is TGTGCCAGCAGCGTGCAGGGGGGAAATTCACCCCTCCACTTT. The encoded protein is CASSVQGGNSPLHF.